These 7 T cell receptor beta chains were all obtained from the same sample, sequenced in a study of shared clonotypes between healthy human individuals. Generated by immunoSEQ multiplex PCR, the TCRdb table keeps only in-frame clones and is missing some. The sample has fewer than 550,000 clones, 60% to 80% seen once. What was sequenced was PBMCs. These receptors all stem from a woman in her forties in good health. Some clones in this sample may be carry-over from other donors' samples.

The gene calls are TRBV7-9 and TRBJ2-5, with TRBD1 matching 9 bases. The V and J ends lost 1 base and 5 bases, in that order; junction bases with no gene match: 5. CDR1 is SEHNR, CDR2 FQNEAQ, per germline (reference sequence). The CDR3 has 15 residues. The CDR3 sequence is CASSLGTGETETQYF. The CDR3 DNA follows: TGTGCCAGCAGCTTAGGGACAGGGGAAACGGAGACCCAGTACTTC. Based on the CDR3 plus reference TRBV7-9 and TRBJ2-5, the full variable domain is DTGVSQNPRHKITKRGQNVTFRCDPISEHNRLYWYRQTLGQGPEFLTYFQNEAQLEKSRLLSDRFSAERPKGSFSTLEIQRTEQGDSAMYLCASSLGTGETETQYFGPGTRLLVL.

V and J are TRBV6-6 and TRBJ2-5; D is unclear. The CDR3 contains 13 residues. Trimming took off 2 bases at V and 5 bases at J, with 9 bases between the two ends. The germline CDR1 and CDR2 sequences are MNHNY and SVGAGI (reference sequence). CDR3 amino acids: CASSYQPGETQYF. In nucleotides, the CDR3 is TGTGCCAGCAGTTACCAACCTGGGGAGACCCAGTACTTC.

The chain has TRBV30 and TRBJ1-2; TRBD1 agrees at 8 bases. The CDR3 consists of 17 residues. The V gene's germline CDR1 is GTSNPN and CDR2 SVGIG (reference sequence). Trimming cost V 2 bases and J 11 bases; bases outside gene matches: 22. The CDR3 sequence is CAWSPIGQGPLNLRYTF. CDR3 sequence (DNA): TGTGCCTGGAGTCCGATCGGACAGGGTCCCCTTAACTTAAGGTACACCTTC.

The rearrangement links TRBV18 to TRBJ2-2; D may be TRBD1 (5 bases). Trimming shortened V by 3 bases and J by 0 bases, and 8 bases separated the two germline ends. Germline CDR1 and CDR2: KGHSH and LQKENI. There are 15 residues in the CDR3. In DNA form, the CDR3 reads TGTGCCAGCTCACCTGCAGGGCCGAACACCGGGGAGCTGTTTTTT. Protein sequence: CASSPAGPNTGELFF. The variable domain in full, with the rest retrieved from reference TRBV18 and TRBJ2-2, is NAGVMQNPRHLVRRRGQEARLRCSPMKGHSHVYWYRQLPEEGLKFMVYLQKENIIDESGMPKERFSAEFPKEGPSILRIQQVVRGDSAAYFCASSPAGPNTGELFFGEGSRLTVL.

V usage is TRBV4-2 and J usage is TRBJ1-5; D unresolved. Germline-derived CDR1 and CDR2 are LGHNA and YNFKEQ. The CDR3 totals 13 residues. Trimming pared 1 base from V and 5 bases from J, leaving 6 bases between. CDR3 loop: CASSQGRDQPQHF. The CDR3 nucleotides read TGTGCCAGCAGCCAAGGTAGGGATCAGCCCCAGCATTTT.

The chain links TRBV7-6 to TRBJ2-7; 13 nucleotides align to TRBD2. With V trimmed by 3 bases and J by 6 bases, 5 bases remained unmatched. The CDR3 sequence is 15 residues long. CDR1 and CDR2 from the germline V gene are SGHVS and FNYEAQ. CDR3 loop: CASSFGLAGDGEQYF. In nucleotides, the CDR3 is TGTGCCAGCAGCTTCGGACTAGCGGGAGACGGCGAGCAGTACTTC.

This chain uses TRBV19 with TRBJ2-1; TRBD2 aligns across 9 bases. With 3 bases clipped from V and 7 bases from J, the junction kept 7 bases outside the gene matches. The CDR3 totals 15 residues. Germline lookup yields CDR1 LNHDA and CDR2 SQIVND (reference sequence). The chain's CDR3 is CASSIMATSGNEQFF. Here the CDR3 DNA reads TGTGCCAGTAGTATTATGGCGACTAGCGGTAATGAGCAGTTCTTC.